This is a list of T cell receptor beta chains from one sample in a study of response to subunit inactivated influenza vaccine. TCRdb processed the RT-PCR reads anew with MiXCR; each CDR3 protein has one entry. In the table there are hundreds of thousands of distinct CDR3 sequences, approximately 14% of which are singletons. This material consisted of PBMCs from blood, taken around 15 days before vaccination. All receptors derive from a man in his forties or fifties who received an inactivated influenza vaccine. CDR3s include the opening cysteine and the closing phenylalanine or tryptophan. D genes are given only for firm matches. Clone size is stated in some rows and not others, as once, few, many or a class when expanded.

v_gene: TRBV20-1
abundance: .
j_gene: TRBJ2-5
d_gene: .
len: 15
CDR3aa: CSARDLGRAQETQYF
CDR3nt: TGCAGTGCTAGAGATCTAGGCAGGGCTCAAGAGACCCAGTACTTC

v_gene: TRBV6-1
abundance: many
j_gene: TRBJ2-3
d_gene: TRBD2
len: 13
CDR3aa: CVSASGGTDTQYF
CDR3nt: TGTGTCTCGGCTAGCGGGGGCACAGATACGCAGTATTTT

v_gene: TRBV18
abundance: .
j_gene: TRBJ1-1
d_gene: TRBD1
len: 15
CDR3aa: CASSLGQGTYTEAFF
CDR3nt: TGTGCCAGCTCACTAGGACAGGGAACGTACACTGAAGCTTTCTTT

v_gene: TRBV20-1
abundance: .
j_gene: TRBJ1-4
d_gene: .
len: 12
CDR3aa: CSARATNEKLFF
CDR3nt: TGCAGTGCTAGGGCAACTAATGAAAAACTGTTTTTT

v_gene: TRBV18
abundance: few
j_gene: TRBJ1-5
d_gene: .
len: 16
CDR3aa: CASSGGQYYSNQPQHF
CDR3nt: TGTGCCAGCTCAGGAGGACAGTATTATAGCAATCAGCCCCAGCATTTT

v_gene: TRBV20-1
abundance: .
j_gene: TRBJ1-6
d_gene: .
len: 15
CDR3aa: CSARDRQGSFSPLHF
CDR3nt: TGCAGTGCTAGAGATCGGCAGGGGAGCTTTTCACCCCTCCACTTT

v_gene: TRBV28
abundance: few
j_gene: TRBJ2-1
d_gene: TRBD1
len: 15
CDR3aa: CASLDPGTGVNEQFF
CDR3nt: TGTGCCAGCCTGGATCCCGGGACAGGGGTCAATGAGCAGTTCTTC

v_gene: TRBV24-1
abundance: few
j_gene: TRBJ2-3
d_gene: TRBD2
len: 13
CDR3aa: CATSTGGADTQYF
CDR3nt: TGTGCCACCAGTACGGGGGGGGCAGATACGCAGTATTTT

v_gene: TRBV30
abundance: few
j_gene: TRBJ1-3
d_gene: TRBD1
len: 15
CDR3aa: CAWSWTGIAGNTIYF
CDR3nt: TGTGCCTGGAGCTGGACAGGGATTGCTGGAAACACCATATATTTT

v_gene: TRBV5-1
abundance: once
j_gene: TRBJ2-3
d_gene: .
len: 15
CDR3aa: CASSLMGYPTDTQNF
CDR3nt: TGCGCCAGCAGCTTGATGGGTTACCCGACAGATACGCAGAATTTT

v_gene: TRBV5-1
abundance: .
j_gene: TRBJ1-4
d_gene: .
len: 15
CDR3aa: CASSGSSGTNEKLFF
CDR3nt: TGCGCCAGCTCAGGTTCGTCGGGGACTAATGAAAAACTGTTTTTT

v_gene: TRBV20-1
abundance: few
j_gene: TRBJ2-7
d_gene: TRBD2
len: 14
CDR3aa: CSARTSGTTYEQYF
CDR3nt: TGCAGTGCCAGGACTAGCGGGACTACCTACGAGCAGTACTTC

v_gene: TRBV4-1
abundance: .
j_gene: TRBJ2-3
d_gene: .
len: 14
CDR3aa: CASSTSGWTDTQYF
CDR3nt: TGCGCCAGCAGTACCTCGGGCTGGACAGATACGCAGTATTTT

v_gene: TRBV4-3
abundance: many
j_gene: TRBJ2-6
d_gene: .
len: 16
CDR3aa: CASSQDRSAGANVLTF
CDR3nt: TGCGCCAGCAGCCAAGATCGGAGTGCTGGGGCCAACGTCCTGACTTTC

v_gene: TRBV7-9
abundance: many
j_gene: TRBJ1-2
d_gene: .
len: 14
CDR3aa: CASSPLLYSYGYTF
CDR3nt: TGTGCCAGCAGCCCTCTTCTATATAGCTATGGCTACACCTTC

v_gene: TRBV24-1
abundance: many
j_gene: TRBJ2-1
d_gene: .
len: 11
CDR3aa: CATSARDEQFF
CDR3nt: TGTGCCACCAGTGCTCGGGATGAGCAGTTCTTC

v_gene: TRBV30
abundance: .
j_gene: TRBJ2-7
d_gene: TRBD2
len: 14
CDR3aa: CAFQRGPSSYEQYF
CDR3nt: TGTGCCTTTCAGCGGGGGCCAAGCTCCTACGAGCAGTACTTC

v_gene: TRBV7-9
abundance: many
j_gene: TRBJ2-3
d_gene: TRBD2
len: 15
CDR3aa: CASSPRGGTTDTQYF
CDR3nt: TGTGCCAGCAGCCCGCGGGGGGGCACCACAGATACGCAGTATTTT

v_gene: TRBV14
abundance: .
j_gene: TRBJ2-7
d_gene: TRBD2
len: 16
CDR3aa: CASSQDWGGRTSEQYF
CDR3nt: TGTGCCAGCAGCCAAGATTGGGGCGGGAGAACGAGCGAGCAGTACTTC

v_gene: TRBV10-3
abundance: many
j_gene: TRBJ2-2
d_gene: TRBD2
len: 14
CDR3aa: CAISRGSDTGELFF
CDR3nt: TGTGCCATCAGCCGCGGGAGTGACACCGGGGAGCTGTTTTTT

v_gene: TRBV7-2
abundance: few
j_gene: TRBJ2-2
d_gene: TRBD1
len: 14
CDR3aa: CASSPRTGNGELFF
CDR3nt: TGTGCCAGCAGCCCCCGGACAGGGAACGGGGAGCTGTTTTTT

v_gene: TRBV19
abundance: once
j_gene: TRBJ2-1
d_gene: TRBD2
len: 15
CDR3aa: CASSIGLAGGHEQFF
CDR3nt: TGTGCCAGTAGTATTGGACTAGCGGGGGGGCATGAGCAGTTCTTC

v_gene: TRBV20-1
abundance: .
j_gene: TRBJ1-6
d_gene: .
len: 12
CDR3aa: CSASQRGSPLHF
CDR3nt: TGCAGTGCTAGTCAAAGGGGCTCACCCCTCCACTTT

v_gene: TRBV12-3/TRBV12-4
abundance: few
j_gene: TRBJ1-5
d_gene: .
len: 18
CDR3aa: CASSLRAGGAGANQPQHF
CDR3nt: TGTGCCAGCAGTTTAAGGGCCGGCGGGGCAGGCGCCAATCAGCCCCAGCATTTT

v_gene: TRBV12-3/TRBV12-4
abundance: .
j_gene: TRBJ1-1
d_gene: .
len: 14
CDR3aa: CASSFGSAGAEAFF
CDR3nt: TGTGCCAGCAGTTTCGGATCGGCGGGGGCTGAAGCTTTCTTT

v_gene: TRBV4-2
abundance: .
j_gene: TRBJ2-1
d_gene: TRBD2
len: 17
CDR3aa: CASSRRGGLAGGNEQFF
CDR3nt: TGTGCCAGCAGCCGAAGAGGGGGACTAGCGGGAGGTAATGAGCAGTTCTTC

v_gene: TRBV4-1
abundance: .
j_gene: TRBJ2-3
d_gene: .
len: 16
CDR3aa: CASSQEGGPSTDTQYF
CDR3nt: TGCGCCAGCAGCCAAGAAGGGGGGCCGAGCACAGATACGCAGTATTTT

v_gene: TRBV6-2/TRBV6-3
abundance: many
j_gene: TRBJ2-2
d_gene: .
len: 11
CDR3aa: CASGNTGELFF
CDR3nt: TGTGCCAGCGGGAACACCGGGGAGCTGTTTTTT

v_gene: TRBV7-2
abundance: few
j_gene: TRBJ2-3
d_gene: TRBD2
len: 16
CDR3aa: CASSLKLAGSTDTQYF
CDR3nt: TGTGCCAGCAGCCTAAAACTAGCGGGGAGCACAGATACGCAGTATTTT

v_gene: TRBV9
abundance: few
j_gene: TRBJ2-1
d_gene: .
len: 14
CDR3aa: CASSAPELGNEQFF
CDR3nt: TGTGCCAGCAGCGCTCCCGAGCTGGGCAATGAGCAGTTCTTC

v_gene: TRBV5-5
abundance: few
j_gene: TRBJ2-7
d_gene: .
len: 16
CDR3aa: CASTRRGAGRDYEQYF
CDR3nt: TGTGCCAGCACCCGAAGAGGCGCAGGGAGAGACTACGAGCAGTACTTC

v_gene: TRBV29-1
abundance: .
j_gene: TRBJ2-7
d_gene: TRBD1
len: 13
CDR3aa: CSVARDRYYEQYF
CDR3nt: TGCAGCGTTGCCCGGGACAGGTACTACGAGCAGTACTTC

v_gene: TRBV11-2
abundance: few
j_gene: TRBJ2-3
d_gene: TRBD1
len: 18
CDR3aa: CASSRRRGTGLIGDTQYF
CDR3nt: TGTGCCAGCAGCCGAAGACGAGGGACAGGGTTAATAGGAGATACGCAGTATTTT

v_gene: TRBV15
abundance: many
j_gene: TRBJ2-5
d_gene: .
len: 14
CDR3aa: CATSREDLQETQYF
CDR3nt: TGTGCCACCAGCAGAGAGGACTTGCAAGAGACCCAGTACTTC

v_gene: TRBV25-1
abundance: few
j_gene: TRBJ1-2
d_gene: TRBD1
len: 13
CDR3aa: CASSAGQTYGYTF
CDR3nt: TGTGCCAGCAGCGCGGGACAGACCTATGGCTACACCTTC

v_gene: TRBV4-3
abundance: many
j_gene: TRBJ2-3
d_gene: TRBD1
len: 16
CDR3aa: CASSQNRGPGTDTQYF
CDR3nt: TGCGCCAGCAGCCAAAACAGGGGCCCTGGCACAGATACGCAGTATTTT

v_gene: TRBV11-2
abundance: .
j_gene: TRBJ2-1
d_gene: .
len: 12
CDR3aa: CASSGGANEQFF
CDR3nt: TGTGCCAGCAGTGGGGGGGCGAATGAGCAGTTCTTC

v_gene: TRBV11-2
abundance: many
j_gene: TRBJ2-7
d_gene: TRBD1
len: 14
CDR3aa: CASSLGTGPYEQYF
CDR3nt: TGTGCCAGCAGCTTAGGGACAGGACCCTACGAGCAGTACTTC

v_gene: TRBV4-3
abundance: few
j_gene: TRBJ2-1
d_gene: .
len: 18
CDR3aa: CASSQVARAHISYNEQFF
CDR3nt: TGCGCCAGCAGCCAAGTTGCCAGGGCCCATATCTCCTACAATGAGCAGTTCTTC

v_gene: TRBV6-5
abundance: .
j_gene: TRBJ1-5
d_gene: .
len: 14
CDR3aa: CASSYSSGGQPQHF
CDR3nt: TGTGCCAGCAGTTACTCGTCTGGAGGTCAGCCCCAGCATTTT

v_gene: TRBV24-1
abundance: few
j_gene: TRBJ2-7
d_gene: .
len: 12
CDR3aa: CATSDFGRERYF
CDR3nt: TGTGCCACCAGTGATTTTGGTAGGGAACGGTACTTC

v_gene: TRBV11-2
abundance: few
j_gene: TRBJ2-1
d_gene: TRBD2
len: 15
CDR3aa: CASSVLAGGPGEQFF
CDR3nt: TGTGCCAGCAGCGTACTAGCGGGGGGGCCGGGTGAGCAGTTCTTC

v_gene: TRBV7-2
abundance: few
j_gene: TRBJ2-5
d_gene: TRBD2
len: 14
CDR3aa: CASSLRAGSETQYF
CDR3nt: TGTGCCAGCAGCTTACGAGCGGGATCGGAGACCCAGTACTTC